This is a list of T cell receptor beta chains from one sample in a study of T cell responses to AZD1222 COVID-19 vaccine. The protocol was immunoSEQ multiplex PCR, while the TCRdb copy is restricted to in-frame clones and leaves out a portion. The table lists just under 35,000 clones, around nine tenths of them singletons, with 6.8% in the top ten. The specimen was peripheral blood, collected on day 0 of AZD1222 vaccination. The source is an adult in good health. Both conserved end residues are part of each CDR3. A D gene is named only where the DNA matches it firmly. Size tells how often a clone was seen (once, few, many) or the class of an expanded clone, and some rows leave it out.

j_call clone_size d_call v_call cdr3_aa cdr3_nt
TRBJ2-2 - - TRBV6-1 CASSESRGTGELFF TGTGCCAGCAGTGAGAGTAGGGGGACCGGGGAGCTGTTTTTT
TRBJ1-4 once - TRBV27 CASPRSVGKKLFF TGTGCCAGCCCACGCTCCGTTGGGAAAAAACTGTTTTTT
TRBJ2-4 - - TRBV19 CASSRGYKNIQYF TGTGCCAGTAGTCGCGGCTACAAAAACATTCAGTACTTC
TRBJ2-7 - TRBD2 TRBV28 CASSSPGGESYEQYF TGTGCCAGCAGTTCCCCGGGAGGGGAGTCGTACGAGCAGTACTTC
TRBJ1-6 - TRBD1 TRBV30 CACRQGTSYNSPLHF TGTGCCTGTAGACAGGGGACGTCCTATAATTCACCCCTCCACTTT
TRBJ2-7 - - TRBV28 CASRGRRQGPYEQYF TGTGCCAGCAGGGGTAGACGGCAGGGGCCCTACGAGCAGTACTTC
TRBJ2-7 - - TRBV5-4 CASSDASRLINEQYF TGTGCCAGCAGCGACGCTAGCCGGCTTATAAACGAGCAGTACTTC
TRBJ2-1 - - TRBV15 CATSRDRASYNEQFF TGTGCCACCAGCAGAGACAGGGCGTCCTACAATGAGCAGTTCTTC
TRBJ1-1 - - TRBV6-5 CASSYGGNTEAFF TGTGCCAGCAGTTACGGAGGGAACACTGAAGCTTTCTTT
TRBJ1-6 - - TRBV30 CAWREQVGNSPLHF TGTGCCTGGAGGGAACAGGTCGGTAATTCACCCCTCCACTTT
TRBJ2-1 once TRBD2 TRBV5-6 CASSLTSGGFSYNEQFF TGTGCCAGCAGCCTGACTAGCGGGGGGTTTTCTTACAATGAGCAGTTCTTC
TRBJ2-2 - TRBD1 TRBV11-1 CASGRQGARNTGELFF TGTGCCAGCGGCAGACAGGGGGCCAGGAACACCGGGGAGCTGTTTTTT
TRBJ2-5 - - TRBV19 CASRQAGETQYF TGTGCCAGTAGACAAGCGGGAGAGACCCAGTACTTC
TRBJ1-5 - TRBD1 TRBV28 CASRKGANLHQPQHF TGTGCCAGCAGAAAGGGGGCTAACCTCCATCAGCCCCAGCATTTT
TRBJ1-5 - - TRBV7-2 CASSSENRQPQHF TGTGCCAGCAGCTCAGAGAATCGTCAGCCCCAGCATTTT
TRBJ1-4 - - TRBV4-1 CASSQDFTGTDEKLFF TGCGCCAGCAGCCAAGATTTCACAGGGACGGATGAAAAACTGTTTTTT
TRBJ2-7 few TRBD1 TRBV7-9 CASSLTPGQQNYEQYF TGTGCCAGCAGCCTCACTCCGGGACAGCAAAACTACGAGCAGTACTTC
TRBJ2-7 - TRBD2 TRBV10-2 CASSLAGTYEQYF TGCGCCAGCAGCTTAGCGGGGACCTACGAGCAGTACTTC
TRBJ2-3 few - TRBV9 CASSVTQDTQYF TGTGCCAGCAGCGTAACCCAAGATACGCAGTATTTT
TRBJ2-6 - - TRBV6-1 CASSEDGQLSGANVLTF TGTGCCAGCAGTGAGGATGGGCAGCTCTCTGGGGCCAACGTCCTGACTTTC
TRBJ1-4 few - TRBV19 CASSAYEKLFF TGTGCCAGTAGTGCCTATGAAAAACTGTTTTTT
TRBJ2-2 - TRBD1 TRBV15 CATSRDRTGSPGELFF TGTGCCACCAGCAGAGATAGGACAGGGAGTCCCGGGGAGCTGTTTTTT
TRBJ1-2 - - TRBV13 CASSLEQYGYTF TGTGCCAGCAGCTTAGAACAGTATGGCTACACCTTC
TRBJ2-3 - TRBD2 TRBV19 CASSKASGFTDTQYF TGTGCCAGTAGTAAGGCTAGCGGTTTCACAGATACGCAGTATTTT
TRBJ1-3 once - TRBV10-1 CASSPTSGNTIYF TGCGCCAGCAGTCCAACCTCTGGAAACACCATATATTTT
TRBJ1-2 - - TRBV30 CAWSVISGGYGYTF TGTGCCTGGAGTGTCATCTCAGGAGGCTATGGCTACACCTTC
TRBJ2-1 - TRBD2 TRBV9 CASSVALAALAGYNEQFF TGTGCCAGCAGCGTAGCCCTAGCGGCTCTAGCGGGGTACAATGAGCAGTTCTTC
TRBJ1-5 - - TRBV2 CASIKESNQPQHF TGTGCCAGCATCAAGGAAAGCAATCAGCCCCAGCATTTT
TRBJ2-7 - - TRBV7-3 CASSLSGDNNEQYF TGTGCCAGCAGCTTATCAGGGGATAACAACGAGCAGTACTTC
TRBJ1-1 - - TRBV4-2 CASSLRPMNTEAFF TGTGCCAGCAGCTTACGTCCCATGAACACTGAAGCTTTCTTT
TRBJ2-1 - - TRBV15 CATSREGRGYNEQFF TGTGCCACCAGCAGAGAAGGACGGGGCTACAATGAGCAGTTCTTC
TRBJ2-1 once TRBD1 TRBV5-1 CASSPGTGGYNEQFF TGCGCCAGCAGCCCAGGGACAGGGGGCTACAATGAGCAGTTCTTC
TRBJ1-5 - TRBD1 TRBV7-2 CASSFTGADQPQHF TGTGCCAGCAGTTTTACAGGGGCAGATCAGCCCCAGCATTTT
TRBJ2-5 - - TRBV10-2 CASSEGLGGETQYF TGCGCCAGCAGTGAGGGCCTGGGGGGAGAGACCCAGTACTTC
TRBJ2-2 - - TRBV2 CASSSLWPNTGELFF TGTGCCAGCAGCTCCCTTTGGCCTAACACCGGGGAGCTGTTTTTT
TRBJ1-2 few TRBD1 TRBV4-1 CASSVGGGSYGYTF TGCGCCAGCAGCGTAGGAGGGGGCTCCTATGGCTACACCTTC
TRBJ1-6 - - TRBV9 CASSGSRRDSPLHF TGTGCCAGCAGCGGGTCTCGACGGGATTCACCCCTCCACTTT
TRBJ2-1 - TRBD2 TRBV2 CASSEFSGINEQFF TGTGCCAGCAGTGAATTCAGCGGGATTAATGAGCAGTTCTTC
TRBJ1-6 - - TRBV7-8 CASSLGRGGDSPLHF TGTGCCAGCAGCTTAGGCCGGGGAGGGGATTCACCCCTCCACTTT
TRBJ1-3 - TRBD1 TRBV7-2 CASSPRQGGGNTIYF TGTGCCAGCAGCCCTCGACAGGGGGGTGGAAACACCATATATTTT
TRBJ1-3 - - TRBV6-5 CASSYSEGLSGNTIYF TGTGCCAGCAGTTACAGTGAGGGGCTGTCTGGAAACACCATATATTTT
TRBJ1-1 few - TRBV15 CATSHPAGNTEAFF TGTGCCACCAGCCACCCGGCGGGGAACACTGAAGCTTTCTTT